Listed here are 29 T cell receptor beta chains from one sample, sequenced in a study of beta chain features in type 1 diabetes. Study conclusions and caveats: TCRB CDR3s from Type 1 diabetes patients were moderately but significantly shorter in all four CD4+ subsets.

Which antigens these TCRs recognize remains unknown. What was sequenced were expressed TCRB transcripts, since all of the isolated RNA had been reverse transcribed. Only in-frame clones appear in the TCRdb table, and some are missing; sequencing was by immunoSEQ multiplex PCR. This sample has under 300,000 clones; 24% occur once, and the top ten carry about 0.011%. Sequences were obtained from naive CD4+ T cells from blood. The receptors originated from a woman in her 30s with type 1 diabetes.

This chain links TRBV9 with TRBJ2-7; a weak D match, TRBD2 (6 bases). Trimming stripped 4 bases from V and 3 bases from J, with 14 bases between. The germline CDR1 and CDR2 sequences are SGDLS and YYNGEE. The CDR3 runs 14 residues. CDR3 coding DNA: TGTGCCAGCAGCTTACAGGAGGGGAACTACGAGCAGTACTTC. Translating it yields CASSLQEGNYEQYF.

This clone has a handful of counts. The chain couples TRBV30 to TRBJ2-7, with 7 positions matching TRBD1. J gave up 0 bases and V 2 bases, and 10 bases lay outside the gene matches. The germline gives CDR1 GTSNPN, CDR2 SVGIG (reference sequence). There are 16 residues in the CDR3. CDR3 protein: CAWSTTRGLSSYEQYF. The CDR3 DNA is TGTGCCTGGAGTACAACGAGGGGGCTGAGCTCCTACGAGCAGTACTTC.

This clone appeared a few times. This sequence joins TRBV18 and TRBJ2-3; TRBD2 might be the D (6 bases). The CDR3 runs to 15 residues. Deletions cut 3 bases from V and 3 bases from J, with 13 bases between. From germline, CDR1 is KGHSH and CDR2 LQKENI. The CDR3 loop is CASSPKDGGTDTQYF. The CDR3 bases are TGTGCCAGCTCACCGAAGGACGGGGGTACAGATACGCAGTATTTT.

This chain connects TRBV30 to TRBJ1-1, with 7 bases aligning to TRBD1. The CDR3 sequence is 11 residues long. Germline V gene lookup returns CDR1 GTSNPN and CDR2 SVGIG (reference sequence). After removal of 4 bases from V and 11 bases from J, the junction contained 7 bases not matched to a gene. CDR3 region: CAWTLDRLAFF. The CDR3 DNA reads as TGTGCCTGGACCTTGGACAGGTTGGCTTTCTTT.

The chain combines TRBV4-1 with TRBJ2-5; 8 positions match TRBD2. The junction had 6 bases not matched to a gene; V was cut back by 1 base and J by 2 bases. The V gene's germline CDR1 is MGHRA and CDR2 YSYEKL. The CDR3 runs 16 residues. DNA of the CDR3: TGCGCCAGCAGCCAAGGTACACTAGCGGAACAAGAGACCCAGTACTTC. Residues: CASSQGTLAEQETQYF.

This clone was observed a handful of times. J is TRBJ2-6 and V is TRBV4-1; no clear D. V was pared by 6 bases and J by 0 bases, with 6 bases between. This CDR3 region has 14 residues. Germline V lookup: CDR1 MGHRA, CDR2 YSYEKL. The CDR3 DNA follows: TGCGCCAGCAGTATACTCTCTGGGGCCAACGTCCTGACTTTC. Protein: CASSILSGANVLTF.

In this sample, this clone turned up a few times. The V call is TRBV19, the J call TRBJ2-1, with a tentative D call TRBD2 (5 bases). Germline V CDR1 and CDR2: LNHDA, SQIVND (reference sequence). V was cut by 4 bases and J by 6 bases, with 13 bases left in between. The CDR3 is made up of 14 amino acids. The CDR3, as DNA: TGTGCCAGTAGTACCCGGGATAAGATCAATGAGCAGTTCTTC. It codes for CASSTRDKINEQFF. Using reference TRBV19 and TRBJ2-1 for the parts outside the CDR3, the full variable domain is DGGITQSPKYLFRKEGQNVTLSCEQNLNHDAMYWYRQDPGQGLRLIYYSQIVNDFQKGDIAEGYSVSREKKESFPLTVTSAQKNPTAFYLCASSTRDKINEQFFGPGTRLTVL.

The rearrangement links TRBV28 to TRBJ2-7; 10 positions match TRBD2. There are 13 residues in the CDR3. V lost 5 bases and J lost 5; bases outside the gene matches: 3. Germline V gene data show CDR1 as MDHEN and CDR2 as SYDVKM. CDR3 bases: TGTGCCAGCAGTCTGAGCGGGAGGGACGAGCAGTACTTC. It encodes CASSLSGRDEQYF.

This clone showed up just once. This chain links TRBV6-5 with TRBJ2-7, with D possibly TRBD2 on 6 matching bases. This CDR3 region has 16 residues. CDR1 is MNHEY, CDR2 SVGAGI, per germline. The V gene lost 0 bases and the J gene lost 4 bases, with 16 bases spanning the gap. The CDR3 DNA sequence: TGTGCCAGCAGTTACTCGAGTACAGGCGGGGTTTACGAGCAGTACTTC. The encoded protein is CASSYSSTGGVYEQYF.

The chain combines TRBV11-1 with TRBJ2-1; 7 bases align to TRBD2. J lost 5 bases, V lost 5 bases, and 9 bases had no gene match. The germline V gene encodes CDR1 SGHAT and CDR2 FQDESV (reference sequence). The CDR3 runs 15 residues. The CDR3 nucleotides read TGTGCCAGCAGCCTTCCCGGACTAGGAAACAATGAGCAGTTCTTC. Protein sequence: CASSLPGLGNNEQFF.

In DNA, the CDR3 is TGCAGCGTGCCCGGGACTGCCTCCTACAATGAGCAGTTCTTC. The encoded protein is CSVPGTASYNEQFF. The rearrangement uses TRBV29-1 and TRBJ2-1; tentatively, D is TRBD2 (6 bases). Trimming removed 6 bases from V and 0 bases from J, with 12 bases in between. CDR3 length equals 14 residues. Germline V gives CDR1 SQVTM, CDR2 ANQGSEA.

V and J are TRBV7-9 and TRBJ2-3, with TRBD2 as a possible D gene (6 bases). Trimming left V 6 bases short and J 1 base short, with 14 bases between. The CDR3 extends over 15 amino acids. CDR1 is SEHNR and CDR2 is FQNEAQ in the germline V gene (reference sequence). CDR3 bases: TGTGCCAGCAGAACAGGAGGGGCTGGCACAGATACGCAGTATTTT. Protein sequence: CASRTGGAGTDTQYF.

The chain couples TRBV28 to TRBJ1-2; D is possibly TRBD1 (6 bases). The CDR3 runs to 13 residues. In germline, CDR1 is MDHEN, CDR2 SYDVKM. V lost 5 bases and J lost 8, with 15 bases in between. The CDR3 is CASSPDPRGGYTF. In DNA, the CDR3 is TGTGCCAGCAGTCCAGACCCCAGGGGCGGCTACACCTTC.

The genes are TRBV7-9 and TRBJ2-2; D is perhaps TRBD1 (6 bases). V lost 5 bases to trimming and J lost 5 bases, with 12 bases between them. The CDR3 covers 14 residues. Germline assignment: CDR1 SEHNR and CDR2 FQNEAQ (reference sequence). The CDR3 sequence is CASSLQQGTGELFF. The CDR3 coding sequence is TGTGCCAGCAGCCTCCAACAGGGAACCGGGGAGCTGTTTTTT. Full variable domain (missing parts from reference TRBV7-9 and TRBJ2-2): DTGVSQNPRHKITKRGQNVTFRCDPISEHNRLYWYRQTLGQGPEFLTYFQNEAQLEKSRLLSDRFSAERPKGSFSTLEIQRTEQGDSAMYLCASSLQQGTGELFFGEGSRLTVL.

This clone was seen only a few times. V usage is TRBV29-1 and J usage is TRBJ2-7, with TRBD1 matching 9 bases. V shed 2 bases and J 4 bases; nucleotides not matched to a gene: 12. Per germline, CDR1 SQVTM and CDR2 ANQGSEA. CDR3 size: 16 residues. CDR3 DNA: TGCAGCGTTGAATTTCTTGCAGGGACAGGGAATTACGAGCAGTACTTC. Translated: CSVEFLAGTGNYEQYF.

This clone turned up a few times. The chain couples TRBV10-3 to TRBJ2-7, with TRBD2 matching over 7 bases. Germline CDR1 is ENHRY and CDR2 is SYGVKD. The CDR3 has 14 residues. Trimming took 4 bases from V and 1 from J; bases not matched to a gene: 4. This CDR3 reads CAISAGGSSYEQYF. Written as DNA, the CDR3 is TGTGCCATCAGTGCGGGAGGAAGTTCCTACGAGCAGTACTTC.

This clone was counted a few times. This rearrangement joins TRBV4-1 to TRBJ1-2, with 8 bases matching TRBD1. The V gene's germline CDR1 is MGHRA and CDR2 YSYEKL. J gave up 4 bases and V 2 bases, and 3 bases lay outside the gene matches. The CDR3 spans 14 residues. CDR3: CASSQTQGGYGYTF. As DNA, the CDR3 is TGCGCCAGCAGCCAAACACAGGGGGGCTATGGCTACACCTTC.

The chain has TRBV5-6 and TRBJ2-5, with TRBD1 identical over 8 bases. CDR3 length: 14 residues. The V gene's germline CDR1 is SGHDT and CDR2 YYEEEE. Unmatched junction bases numbered 5, after V lost 2 bases and J lost 5 bases. DNA of the CDR3: TGTGCCAGCAGCTTCTCAGGGGGCGCGGAGACCCAGTACTTC. Protein: CASSFSGGAETQYF.

This clone came up a few times. The CDR3 sequence: CASSLETGANTEAFF. The CDR3 DNA reads as TGTGCCAGCAGCTTAGAGACAGGAGCGAACACTGAAGCTTTCTTT. The chain links TRBV11-1 to TRBJ1-1, with D possibly being TRBD1 (6 bases). The germline CDR1 and CDR2 sequences are SGHAT and FQDESV (reference sequence). This CDR3 has 15 amino acids. The ends were cut back, 1 base at V and 1 base at J, with 10 bases in the middle.

The rearrangement links TRBV7-9 to TRBJ1-1; no clear D gene. The length of the CDR3 is 10 residues. Germline CDR1 reads SEHNR; CDR2 reads FQNEAQ (reference sequence). The germline V and J ends were trimmed by 6 bases and 13 bases, with 12 bases remaining between them. CDR3 sequence reads: CASSTGMDFF. Written as DNA, the CDR3 is TGTGCCAGCAGTACGGGGATGGATTTCTTT. Full variable domain (remainder filled in from reference TRBV7-9 and TRBJ1-1): DTGVSQNPRHKITKRGQNVTFRCDPISEHNRLYWYRQTLGQGPEFLTYFQNEAQLEKSRLLSDRFSAERPKGSFSTLEIQRTEQGDSAMYLCASSTGMDFFGQGTRLTVV.

This clone was recorded only once. The genes are TRBV6-1 and TRBJ2-6; no clear D. The CDR3 has 17 amino acids. V was clipped by 1 base and J by 0 bases, with 10 bases between them. Germline loops: CDR1 MNHNS, CDR2 SASEGT. As DNA, the CDR3 is TGTGCCAGCAGTGAAGGAACCCTGAGCTCTGGGGCCAACGTCCTGACTTTC. Residues: CASSEGTLSSGANVLTF.

The CDR3 DNA reads as TGCAGCGTTGCTAGCGCGAGCTCCTACGAGCAGTACTTC. It yields the protein CSVASASSYEQYF. This chain links TRBV29-1 with TRBJ2-7, with a weak D call TRBD2 (6 bases). The germline CDR1 and CDR2 sequences are SQVTM and ANQGSEA. The ends were cut back, 4 bases at V and 0 bases at J, with 10 bases in the middle. The CDR3 runs 13 residues.

This clone has just a few counts. At one of its ends the junction is not consistent with the germline gene, which may arise from a read error. The J gene is TRBJ1-1, the V gene TRBV25-1, with D uncertain. This CDR3 is 8 amino acids long. CDR1 is MGHDK and CDR2 is SYGVNS in the germline V gene. Written as DNA, the CDR3 is TGTGCCAGCAGGAGAGTGAGCTTT. Its protein product is CASRRVSF.

This clone came up a few times. The rearrangement links TRBV7-2 to TRBJ1-1; 8 nucleotides align to TRBD1. Per the germline V gene, CDR1 is SGHTA and CDR2 is FQGNSA. This CDR3 contains 13 residues. J gave up 6 bases and V 3 bases, and 3 bases lay outside the gene matches. Here the CDR3 DNA reads TGTGCCAGCAGCTTCTCAGGGGGCCCTGAAGCTTTCTTT. This translates into CASSFSGGPEAFF.

The V gene is TRBV30, the J gene TRBJ1-1; the D gene is possibly TRBD1 (6 bases). The CDR3 sequence is 11 residues long. The ends were cut back, 3 bases at V and 5 bases at J, with 7 bases in the middle. Germline V gene data show CDR1 as GTSNPN and CDR2 as SVGIG (reference sequence). The CDR3 nucleotides read TGTGCCTGGAGGGACAGAACTGAAGCTTTCTTT. Its translation: CAWRDRTEAFF.

This clone was observed a few times. The same CDR3 is also encoded by other DNA sequences in this sample. The chain is built from TRBV30 and TRBJ2-3; 8 bases are shared with TRBD2. The CDR3 has 13 residues. V lost 5 bases and J lost 3; bases outside the gene matches: 4. Germline lookup yields CDR1 GTSNPN and CDR2 SVGIG (reference sequence). CDR3 coding DNA: TGTGCCTGGGAAGCGGGAGCGACAGATACGCAGTATTTT. Translation: CAWEAGATDTQYF.

This clone has more than one count but fewer than ten. The J gene is TRBJ1-2, the V gene TRBV15; 10 bases are shared with TRBD1. With V trimmed by 5 bases and J by 7 bases, 10 bases remained unmatched. Germline-derived CDR1 and CDR2 are LNHNV and YYDKDF (reference sequence). CDR3 length equals 15 residues. The CDR3 loop is CATSRQGAGAVGYTF. CDR3 coding DNA: TGTGCCACCAGCCGACAGGGGGCAGGGGCGGTTGGCTACACCTTC.

This chain connects TRBV5-1 to TRBJ1-1; weak D call: TRBD1 (5 bases). Germline values: CDR1 SGHRS, CDR2 YFSETQ. The V gene lost 0 bases and the J gene lost 0 bases, with 12 bases spanning the gap. The CDR3 is 16 residues long. CDR3 in amino acids: CASSLGQGSMNTEAFF. The CDR3 DNA is TGCGCCAGCAGCTTGGGGCAGGGCTCCATGAACACTGAAGCTTTCTTT.

This chain joins TRBV7-9 and TRBJ2-1; weak D call: TRBD2 (5 bases). Germline assignment: CDR1 SEHNR and CDR2 FQNEAQ (reference sequence). The V gene lost 3 bases and the J gene lost 7 bases, with 10 bases spanning the gap. The CDR3 length is 13 residues. DNA of the CDR3: TGTGCCAGCAGCTTCAGAGGCGGGAATGAGCAGTTCTTC. This sequence encodes CASSFRGGNEQFF.